This TCR beta chain was captured by sequencing in a study of Graves' ophthalmopathy and Graves' hyperthyroidism. As for the study in general: Hyperthyroidism counted as stable given no ophthalmopathy within 18 months of follow-up.

V lost 6 bases and J lost 2, with 14 bases in between. The CDR3 consists of 15 residues. Scientists amplified the TCR beta CDR3 regions from RNA transcripts. The library came from an HTBI-primed first-round RT-PCR and a second-round multiplex PCR. TCRdb reanalysed the multiplex PCR reads using MiXCR and keeps one entry per CDR3 protein. This sample yields over a million distinct CDR3 sequences, of which about 36% are seen a single time; over 8.5% belongs to the top ten. Findings of the study overall: Ophthalmopathy could be told apart from stable hyperthyroidism by a 13-signature model (about 88% sensitivity, 80% to 84% specificity).

A note on this clonotype: Its antigen is currently unknown.

Sequences were obtained from peripheral blood or thyroid tissue (not recorded which). This chain uses TRBV12-3 or TRBV12-4 with TRBJ1-5; D perhaps matches TRBD1 (5 bases). The clonotype originates from an adult man with Graves' hyperthyroidism. The CDR3 DNA is TGTGCCAGCAGCCGCGGGGGGTCGGGCAATCAGCCCCAGCATTTT. It is translated as CASSRGGSGNQPQHF.